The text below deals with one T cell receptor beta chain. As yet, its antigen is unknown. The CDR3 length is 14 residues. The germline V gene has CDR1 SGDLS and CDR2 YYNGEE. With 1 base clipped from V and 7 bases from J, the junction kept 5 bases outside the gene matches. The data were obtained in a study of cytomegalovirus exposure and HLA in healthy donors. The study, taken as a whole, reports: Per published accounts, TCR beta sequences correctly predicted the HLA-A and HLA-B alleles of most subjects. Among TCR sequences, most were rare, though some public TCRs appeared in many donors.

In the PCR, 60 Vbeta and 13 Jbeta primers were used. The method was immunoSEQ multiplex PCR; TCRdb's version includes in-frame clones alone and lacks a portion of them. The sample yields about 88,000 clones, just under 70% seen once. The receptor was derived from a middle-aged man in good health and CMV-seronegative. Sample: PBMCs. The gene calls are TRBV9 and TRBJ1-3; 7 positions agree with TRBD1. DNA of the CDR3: TGTGCCAGCAGCGTAAAGACAGGGTCGAACACCATATATTTT. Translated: CASSVKTGSNTIYF.